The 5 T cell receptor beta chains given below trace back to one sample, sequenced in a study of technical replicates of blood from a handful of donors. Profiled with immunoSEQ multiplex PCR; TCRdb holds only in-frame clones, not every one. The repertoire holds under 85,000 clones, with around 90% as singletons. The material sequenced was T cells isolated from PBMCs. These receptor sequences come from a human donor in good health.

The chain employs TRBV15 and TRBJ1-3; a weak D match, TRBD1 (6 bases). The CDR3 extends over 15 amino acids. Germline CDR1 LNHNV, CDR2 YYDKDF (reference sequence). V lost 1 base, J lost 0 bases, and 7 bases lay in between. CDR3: CATSRGQDSGNTIYF. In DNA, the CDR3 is TGTGCCACCAGCAGAGGACAGGACTCTGGAAACACCATATATTTT.

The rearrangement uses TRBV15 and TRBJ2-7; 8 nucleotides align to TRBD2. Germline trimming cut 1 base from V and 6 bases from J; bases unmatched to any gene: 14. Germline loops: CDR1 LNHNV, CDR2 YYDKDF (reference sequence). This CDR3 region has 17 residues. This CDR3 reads CATSRGPGGREYGEQYF. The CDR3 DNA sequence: TGTGCCACCAGCAGAGGCCCGGGAGGGCGGGAGTATGGCGAGCAGTACTTC.

The CDR3 nucleotides read TGTGCCAGCACGGCAGGTTCCACAGATACGCAGTATTTT. Translation gives CASTAGSTDTQYF. The rearrangement joins TRBV28 to TRBJ2-3; D gene ambiguous. This CDR3 is built from 13 residues. CDR1 and CDR2 (germline): MDHEN, SYDVKM. V lost 7 bases and J 2 bases, leaving 10 bases between the germline ends.

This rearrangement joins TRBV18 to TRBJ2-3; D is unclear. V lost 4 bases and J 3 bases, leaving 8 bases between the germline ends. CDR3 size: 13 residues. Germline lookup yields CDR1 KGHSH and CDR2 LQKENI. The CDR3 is CASSQLITDTQYF. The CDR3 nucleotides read TGTGCCAGCTCACAGCTGATAACAGATACGCAGTATTTT. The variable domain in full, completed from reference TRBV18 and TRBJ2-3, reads NAGVMQNPRHLVRRRGQEARLRCSPMKGHSHVYWYRQLPEEGLKFMVYLQKENIIDESGMPKERFSAEFPKEGPSILRIQQVVRGDSAAYFCASSQLITDTQYFGPGTRLTVL.

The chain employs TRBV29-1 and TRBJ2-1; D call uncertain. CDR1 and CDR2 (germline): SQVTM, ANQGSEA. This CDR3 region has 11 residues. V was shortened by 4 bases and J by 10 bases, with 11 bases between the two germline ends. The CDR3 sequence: CSVVIWSEQFF. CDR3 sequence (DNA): TGCAGCGTTGTTATCTGGAGCGAGCAGTTCTTC.